One sample yielded the 13 T cell receptor beta chains listed below, sequenced in a study of T cell clonality in common variable immunodeficiency (dated by TCRdb to about 2015). Library prep was done by the immunoSEQ multiplex PCR assay. This is the immuneACCESS table as TCRdb keeps it, with only in-frame sequences that have V and J called. A part of the clones is gone; compared with another copy, unresolved V genes explain less than half, and the rest is unexplained. The table notes fewer than 50,000 clones here, none of them singletons. 1.3% to 1.5% of the sample goes to the ten largest clones. Material for sequencing was peripheral blood mononuclear cells. The receptors stem from a person aged 18-70 years in good health.

This clone was seen at least ten times. The read ends 3 residues shy of where the CDR3 ends; the end is completed using the germline J gene. The chain uses TRBV7-2 and TRBJ2-7; TRBD1 might be the D (6 bases). There are 14 residues in the CDR3. The germline V gene has CDR1 SGHTA and CDR2 FQGNSA. With 1 base removed from V and 2 bases from J, the gap between germline ends came to 9 bases. CDR3 loop: CASSLDPGAYEQYF. The sequenced part of the CDR3 DNA is TGTGCCAGCAGCTTAGACCCAGGGGCCTACGAG.

The table lists this clone with many counts. The read finishes 3 residues shy of the CDR3 end, and the germline J gene is used to complete it. V and J are TRBV19 and TRBJ1-1; D remains ambiguous. Looked up from germline, CDR1 is LNHDA and CDR2 is SQIVND (reference sequence). The CDR3 runs 12 residues. CDR3 bases read: TGTGCCAGTAGTATCTTCGGACTCGAA. Translation gives CASSIFGLE. The full CDR3 is CASSIFGLEAFF.

This clone was counted ten times or more. From the germline J gene comes the end of the CDR3, since the read stops 3 residues before it. V and J are TRBV5-1 and TRBJ1-1, with no clear D. The CDR3 has 13 residues. Looked up from germline, CDR1 is SGHRS and CDR2 is YFSETQ. Trimming took 0 bases from V and 5 from J, leaving 8 bases between them. CDR3 sequence reads: CASSLVRGTEAFF. Incomplete CDR3 DNA: TGCGCCAGCAGCTTGGTAAGAGGGACTGAA.

Ten or more counts support this clone. The read terminates 3 residues ahead of where the CDR3 ends, so the germline J gene completes it. This chain joins TRBV5-4 and TRBJ2-1, with 11 bases lining up with TRBD2. V lost 2 bases and J lost 7; bases outside the gene matches: 5. The CDR3 runs 15 residues. In germline, CDR1 is SGHNT, CDR2 YYREEE (reference sequence). The part of the CDR3 DNA that was read is TGTGCCAGCAGCTTAAATAGCGGGAGGGAGAATGAG. Translating it yields CASSLNSGRENE. The CDR3, in full, reads CASSLNSGRENEQFF. Variable domain in full (rest from reference TRBV5-4 and TRBJ2-1): ETGVTQSPTHLIKTRGQQVTLRCSSQSGHNTVSWYQQALGQGPQFIFQYYREEENGRGNFPPRFSGLQFPNYSSELNVNALELDDSALYLCASSLNSGRENEQFFGPGTRLTVL.

In its sample, this clone was seen many times. Coverage ceases 3 residues before the CDR3 finishes, and the germline J gene fills in the end. The V gene is TRBV5-1, the J gene TRBJ1-2; 12 bases match TRBD1. The germline gives CDR1 SGHRS, CDR2 YFSETQ. The CDR3 has 16 amino acids. Trimming removed 5 bases from V and 0 bases from J; junction bases left unmatched: 5. CDR3 DNA, as far as it was read: TGCGCCAGCAGAGGGACAGGGGGCTTTTCTAACTATGGC. Amino acids: CASRGTGGFSNYG. The full CDR3 protein is CASRGTGGFSNYGYTF.

This clone was seen many times. The missing CDR3 end, 3 residues past where the read stops, is filled in from the germline J gene. The chain uses TRBV7-3 and TRBJ2-4; D might be TRBD2 (6 bases). Trimming removed 3 bases from V and 8 bases from J, with 11 bases in between. There are 13 residues in the CDR3. The germline V gene has CDR1 SGHTA and CDR2 FQGTGA. CDR3 region: CASSFKPGDIQYF. Incomplete CDR3 DNA: TGTGCCAGCAGCTTCAAACCGGGGGACATT.

This clone was counted ten times or more. The observed sequence ends 3 residues before the CDR3 terminus, with the missing tail filled in from the germline J gene. The chain couples TRBV5-1 to TRBJ2-7; the match to TRBD1 covers 9 bases. The CDR3 is made up of 13 amino acids. V lost 4 bases to trimming and J lost 5 bases; unmatched junction nucleotides: 4. The germline V gene has CDR1 SGHRS and CDR2 YFSETQ. The DNA read from the CDR3 is TGCGCCAGCAGCGGGGGACAGGGCCACGAG. This codes for CASSGGQGHE. The CDR3 in full is CASSGGQGHEQYF.

This clone showed up many times. Read coverage stops 3 residues before the CDR3 terminus; the germline J gene supplies the remainder. The V gene is TRBV19, the J gene TRBJ2-1; D not certain. CDR1 and CDR2 (germline): LNHDA, SQIVND (reference sequence). With 1 base removed from V and 8 bases from J, the gap between germline ends came to 9 bases. This CDR3 has 13 residues. The CDR3 spells CASSIGASDEQFF. The sequenced CDR3 bases are TGTGCCAGTAGTATAGGGGCGAGTGATGAG. Full variable domain (remainder filled in from reference TRBV19 and TRBJ2-1): DGGITQSPKYLFRKEGQNVTLSCEQNLNHDAMYWYRQDPGQGLRLIYYSQIVNDFQKGDIAEGYSVSREKKESFPLTVTSAQKNPTAFYLCASSIGASDEQFFGPGTRLTVL.

This clone was seen repeatedly, ten times or more. The CDR3 goes on 3 residues after the read ends, and that part is filled in from the germline J gene. This rearrangement joins TRBV30 to TRBJ2-4, with D uncertain. V dropped 1 base and J dropped 0 bases, with 10 bases sitting between them. The CDR3 has 15 residues. The germline gives CDR1 GTSNPN, CDR2 SVGIG (reference sequence). The CDR3 sequence is CAWSDELLAKNIQYF. CDR3 DNA, as far as it was read: TGTGCCTGGAGTGACGAGCTACTAGCCAAAAACATT. Full variable domain (outside the CDR3, taken from reference TRBV30 and TRBJ2-4): SQTIHQWPATLVQPVGSPLSLECTVEGTSNPNLYWYRQAAGRGLQLLFYSVGIGQISSEVPQNLSASRPQDRQFILSSKKLLLSDSGFYLCAWSDELLAKNIQYFGAGTRLSVL.

In this sample, this clone turned up many times. The read gets to within 3 residues of the CDR3 end, and the germline J gene fills in the rest. The rearrangement uses TRBV6-2 or TRBV6-3 and TRBJ1-1, with D perhaps TRBD1 (5 bases). This CDR3 comprises 14 residues. V was shortened by 2 bases and J by 3 bases, with 10 bases between the two germline ends. Germline CDR1 and CDR2: MNHEY and SVGEGT. CDR3 bases read: TGTGCCAGCAGTTACGCAGGGAGGGACACTGAA. Its translation is CASSYAGRDTE. The complete CDR3 reads CASSYAGRDTEAFF.

At least ten counts were recorded for this clone. The read comes to an end 3 residues before the CDR3 does, leaving the germline J gene to fill in the end. The V call is TRBV15, the J call TRBJ2-3, with 16 bases matching TRBD2. This CDR3 is 18 amino acids long. The germline V gene has CDR1 LNHNV and CDR2 YYDKDF (reference sequence). V lost 3 bases and J lost 5; bases outside the gene matches: 8. CDR3 residues: CATSRGGTSGRAGDTQYF. The CDR3 bases that were read are TGTGCCACCAGCAGGGGGGGGACTAGCGGGAGGGCAGGAGATACG.

This clone was picked up many times. The CDR3 DNA, read in part, is TGTGCCAGCTCCGGGACAGGATCCTACGAG. Residues: CASSGTGSYE. The CDR3 as a whole reads CASSGTGSYEQYF. The chain recombines TRBV18 with TRBJ2-7; 8 nucleotides line up with TRBD1. The sequence runs out 3 residues before the end of the CDR3; the remainder is reconstructed from the germline J gene. J lost 1 base, V lost 6 bases, and 2 bases had no gene match. The germline gives CDR1 KGHSH, CDR2 LQKENI. This CDR3 has 13 amino acids.

On this clone: Sequence at one end of the junction differs from germline and may be a read error. The sequenced fragment ends 3 residues before the CDR3 boundary, so the rest is inferred from the germline J gene. Distinct nucleotide sequences in the sample also encode this CDR3. The chain combines TRBV19 with TRBJ1-3, with TRBD1 identical over 9 bases. The CDR3 sequence is 15 residues long. The V gene's germline CDR1 is LNHDA and CDR2 SQIVND (reference sequence). The CDR3: CASSLYRGPGNTIYF. CDR3 bases read: TGTGCCAGTAGTCTTTACAGGGGGCCTGGAAACACG.